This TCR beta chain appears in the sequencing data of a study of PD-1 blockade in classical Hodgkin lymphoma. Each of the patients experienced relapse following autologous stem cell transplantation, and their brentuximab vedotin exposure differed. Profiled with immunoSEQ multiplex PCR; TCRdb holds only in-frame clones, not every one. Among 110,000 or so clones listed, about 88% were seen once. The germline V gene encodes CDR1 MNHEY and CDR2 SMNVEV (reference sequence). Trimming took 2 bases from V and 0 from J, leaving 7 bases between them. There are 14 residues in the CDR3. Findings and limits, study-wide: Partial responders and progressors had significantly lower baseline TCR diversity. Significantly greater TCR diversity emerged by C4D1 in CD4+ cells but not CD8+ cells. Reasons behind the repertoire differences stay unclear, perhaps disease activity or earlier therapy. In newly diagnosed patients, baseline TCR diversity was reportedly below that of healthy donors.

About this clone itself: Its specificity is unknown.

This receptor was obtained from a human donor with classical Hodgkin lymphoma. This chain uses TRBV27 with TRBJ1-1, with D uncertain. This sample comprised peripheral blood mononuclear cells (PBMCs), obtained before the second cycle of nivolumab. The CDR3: CASSLGLMNTEAFF. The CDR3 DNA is TGTGCCAGCAGTTTAGGGCTGATGAACACTGAAGCTTTCTTT.